The table lists the clone carrying this TCR beta chain with a few counts. These data are taken from a study of response to subunit inactivated influenza vaccine. One entry per CDR3 protein results from TCRdb running MiXCR on the RT-PCR reads. The data show 630,000 or so distinct CDR3 sequences, with approximately 14% seen just once and about 9.9% held by the top ten. CDR1 and CDR2 from the germline V gene are DFQATT and SNEGSKA (reference sequence). Trimming stripped 2 bases from V and 3 bases from J, with 10 bases between. CDR3 length: 14 amino acids. The genes are TRBV20-1 and TRBJ2-2, with D perhaps TRBD1 (6 bases). Sequencing used PBMCs from blood, obtained approximately 13 days after vaccination. The sequence was collected from a man aged 50-60 years who received an inactivated influenza vaccine. CDR3 in DNA: TGCAGTGCTAGACACAGGGCGTACACCGGGGAGCTGTTTTTT. It translates to CSARHRAYTGELFF.